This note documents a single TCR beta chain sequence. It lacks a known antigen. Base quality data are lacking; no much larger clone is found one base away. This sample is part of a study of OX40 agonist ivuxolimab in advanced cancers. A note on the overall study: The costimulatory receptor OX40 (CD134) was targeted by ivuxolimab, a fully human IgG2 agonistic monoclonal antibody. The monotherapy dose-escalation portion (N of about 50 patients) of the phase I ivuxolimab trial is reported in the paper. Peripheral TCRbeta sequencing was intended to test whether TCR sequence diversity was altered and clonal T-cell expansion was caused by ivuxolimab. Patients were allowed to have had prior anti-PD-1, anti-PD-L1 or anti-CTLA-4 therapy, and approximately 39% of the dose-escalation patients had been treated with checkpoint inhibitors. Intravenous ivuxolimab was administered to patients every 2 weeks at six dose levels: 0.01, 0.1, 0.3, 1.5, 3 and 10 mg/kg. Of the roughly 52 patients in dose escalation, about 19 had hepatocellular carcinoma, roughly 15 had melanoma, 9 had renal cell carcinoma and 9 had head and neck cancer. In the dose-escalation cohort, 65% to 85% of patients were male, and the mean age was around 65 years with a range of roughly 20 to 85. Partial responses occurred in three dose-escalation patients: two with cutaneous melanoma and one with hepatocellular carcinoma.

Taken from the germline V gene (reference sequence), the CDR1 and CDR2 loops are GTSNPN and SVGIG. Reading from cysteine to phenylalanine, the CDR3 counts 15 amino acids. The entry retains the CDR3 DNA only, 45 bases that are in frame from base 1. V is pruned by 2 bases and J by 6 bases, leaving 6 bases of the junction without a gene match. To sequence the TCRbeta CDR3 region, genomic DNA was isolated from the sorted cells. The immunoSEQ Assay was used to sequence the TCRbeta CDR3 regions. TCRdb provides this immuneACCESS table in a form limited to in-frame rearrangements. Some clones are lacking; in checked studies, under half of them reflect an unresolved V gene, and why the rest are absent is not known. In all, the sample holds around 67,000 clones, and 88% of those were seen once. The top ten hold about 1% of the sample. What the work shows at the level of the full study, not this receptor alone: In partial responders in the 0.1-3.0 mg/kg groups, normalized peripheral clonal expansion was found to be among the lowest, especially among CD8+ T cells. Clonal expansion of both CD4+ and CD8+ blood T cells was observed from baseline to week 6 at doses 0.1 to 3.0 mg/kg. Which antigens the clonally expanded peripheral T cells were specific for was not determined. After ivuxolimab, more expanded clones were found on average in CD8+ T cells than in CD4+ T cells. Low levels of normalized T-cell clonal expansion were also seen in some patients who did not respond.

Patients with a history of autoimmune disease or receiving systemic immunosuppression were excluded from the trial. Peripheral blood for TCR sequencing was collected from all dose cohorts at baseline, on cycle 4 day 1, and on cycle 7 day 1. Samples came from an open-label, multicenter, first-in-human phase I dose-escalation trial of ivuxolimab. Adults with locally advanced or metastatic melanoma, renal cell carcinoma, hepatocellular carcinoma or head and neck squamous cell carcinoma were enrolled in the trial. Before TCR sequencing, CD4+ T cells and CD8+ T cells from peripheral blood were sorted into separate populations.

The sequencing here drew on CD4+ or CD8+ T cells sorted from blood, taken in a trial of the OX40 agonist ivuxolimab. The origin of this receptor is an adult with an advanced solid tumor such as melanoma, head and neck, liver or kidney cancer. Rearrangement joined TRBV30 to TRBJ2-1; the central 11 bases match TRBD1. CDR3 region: CAWSRQDRGPNEQFF. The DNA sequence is TGTGCCTGGAGTAGGCAGGACAGGGGGCCCAATGAGCAGTTCTTC.